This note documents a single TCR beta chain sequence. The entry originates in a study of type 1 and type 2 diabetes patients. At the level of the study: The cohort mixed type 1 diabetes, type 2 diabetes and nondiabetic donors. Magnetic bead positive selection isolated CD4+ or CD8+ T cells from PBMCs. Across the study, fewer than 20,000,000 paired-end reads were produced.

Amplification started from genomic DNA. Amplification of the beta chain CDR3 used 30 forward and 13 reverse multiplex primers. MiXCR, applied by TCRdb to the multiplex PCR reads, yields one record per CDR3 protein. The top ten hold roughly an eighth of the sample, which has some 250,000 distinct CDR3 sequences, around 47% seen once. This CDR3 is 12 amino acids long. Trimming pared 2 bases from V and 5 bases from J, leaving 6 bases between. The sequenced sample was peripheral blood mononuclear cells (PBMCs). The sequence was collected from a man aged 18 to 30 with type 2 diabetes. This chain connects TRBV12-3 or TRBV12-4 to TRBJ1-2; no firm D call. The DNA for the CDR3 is TGTGCCAGCAGTTTACGCCTATATGGCTACACCTTC. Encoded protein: CASSLRLYGYTF.